The source of this T cell receptor beta chain is a study of long-term antiretroviral therapy in people with HIV. General study findings and limits: Clones that had undergone expansion before ART prevailed in the repertoire throughout all time points. Adherence to ART, viral resistance and therapy changes lacked any data.

Investigators performed immunoSEQ version v3.0 at survey level. Only in-frame clones appear in the TCRdb table, and some are missing; sequencing was by immunoSEQ multiplex PCR. In the table there are roughly 44,000 clones, roughly 96% of which are singletons. The CDR3 covers 14 residues. Germline CDR1 MNHNS, CDR2 SASEGT. V lost 9 bases, J lost 3 bases, and 9 bases stayed unmatched. Notes on this clone: What it binds is unknown.

The TCR comes from a woman aged 45-59 years with HIV. The sequencing used unsorted PBMCs, collected 3.7 years after starting antiretroviral therapy. The chain links TRBV6-1 to TRBJ2-3, with 7 bases that match TRBD2. The CDR3 sequence: CASLTSRWTDTQYF. CDR3 nucleotide sequence: TGTGCCAGTTTGACTAGCAGGTGGACAGATACGCAGTATTTT.